This T cell receptor beta chain derives from a study of identical twins. This clonotype has a handful of counts. The antigen remains unidentified. Study-level points and caveats: Twins' surplus sharing was weaker for beta out-of-frame sequences.

TCRdb processed the 5' RACE reads anew with MiXCR; each CDR3 protein has one entry. The repertoire holds about 920,000 distinct CDR3 sequences, with roughly an eighth as singletons. The same data also contributed to another study, on yellow fever vaccine responses in identical twins.

The sequence was obtained from a woman under 30 in good health. The sample taken for sequencing was PBMCs.

CDR3 DNA sequence: TGCGCCAGCAGCTTGGGAGGGACAGGGTATACCTCTGGAAACACCATATATTTT. This codes for CASSLGGTGYTSGNTIYF. This rearrangement joins TRBV5-1 to TRBJ1-3; 9 bases line up with TRBD1. CDR3 length: 18 residues. With V trimmed by 0 bases and J by 0 bases, 7 bases remained unmatched. Germline V gives CDR1 SGHRS, CDR2 YFSETQ.